This T cell receptor (beta chain) was sequenced in a study of graft-versus-host responses after intestinal transplantation. As to this clone: Its target is not known.

The study's findings and limits: Subjects displaying graft-donor T cell macrochimerism possessed elevated graft-versus-host to host-versus-graft clonal ratios inside allografts.

TCRdb's copy holds only in-frame clones and misses some; the assay was immunoSEQ multiplex PCR. The sample carries about 97,000 clones, 91% recorded once. The germline CDR1 and CDR2 sequences are SGHRS and YFSETQ. The V and J ends lost 6 bases and 0 bases respectively, with 7 bases between them. The CDR3 length is 13 residues. The receptor was isolated from a human donor who was the organ donor for an intestinal transplant. The rearrangement joins TRBV5-1 to TRBJ2-1; D is undetermined. The sequencing here drew on unstimulated CD4+ T cells sorted from spleen or lymph node cells, taken before transplant. The CDR3 is CASTGSSYNEQFF. The DNA for the CDR3 is TGCGCCAGCACAGGTTCCTCCTACAATGAGCAGTTCTTC.